This T cell receptor (beta chain) was obtained from a study of shared T cell receptors in the human thymus. J was trimmed by 4 bases and V by 4 bases; bases with no gene match: 16. The germline CDR1 and CDR2 sequences are SGDLS and YYNGEE. This CDR3 is built from 19 residues. Generated by immunoSEQ multiplex PCR, the TCRdb table keeps only in-frame clones and is missing some. Of over 350,000 clones listed, 85% to 95% are singletons. Material: thymocytes. The genes are TRBV9 and TRBJ1-3, with 11 bases that match TRBD1. The sequence was obtained from a human donor. The DNA for the CDR3 is TGTGCCAGCAGCACTTGGACAGGGGGCGAAGTCGAGTCGGGAAACACCATATATTTT. Protein sequence: CASSTWTGGEVESGNTIYF.